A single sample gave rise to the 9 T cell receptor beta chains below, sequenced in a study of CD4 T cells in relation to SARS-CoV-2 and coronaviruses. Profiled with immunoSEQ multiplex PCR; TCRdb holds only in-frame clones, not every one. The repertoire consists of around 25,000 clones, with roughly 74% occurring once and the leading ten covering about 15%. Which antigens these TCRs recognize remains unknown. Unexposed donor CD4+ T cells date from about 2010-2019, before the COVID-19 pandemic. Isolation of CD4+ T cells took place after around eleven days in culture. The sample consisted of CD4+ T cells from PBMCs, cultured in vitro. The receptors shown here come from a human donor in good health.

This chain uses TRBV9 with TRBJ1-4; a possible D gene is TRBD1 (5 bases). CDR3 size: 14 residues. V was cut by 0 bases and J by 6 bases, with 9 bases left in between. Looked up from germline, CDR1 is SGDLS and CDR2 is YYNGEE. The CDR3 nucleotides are TGTGCCAGCAGCGTAGGACAGATAGATGAAAAACTGTTTTTT. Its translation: CASSVGQIDEKLFF.

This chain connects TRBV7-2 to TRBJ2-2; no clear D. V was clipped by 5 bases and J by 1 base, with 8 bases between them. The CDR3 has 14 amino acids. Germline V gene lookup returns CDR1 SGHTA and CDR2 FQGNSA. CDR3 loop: CASSLQLNTGELFF. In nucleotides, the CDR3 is TGTGCCAGCAGCCTACAGCTGAACACCGGGGAGCTGTTTTTT.

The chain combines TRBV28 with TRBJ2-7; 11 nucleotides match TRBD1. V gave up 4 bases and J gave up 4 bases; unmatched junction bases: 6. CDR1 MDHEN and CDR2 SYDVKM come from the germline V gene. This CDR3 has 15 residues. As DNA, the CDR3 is TGTGCCAGCAGTTATTTGGGGACAGGGGGTTACGAGCAGTACTTC. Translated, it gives CASSYLGTGGYEQYF. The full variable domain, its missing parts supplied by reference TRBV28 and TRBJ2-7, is DVKVTQSSRYLVKRTGEKVFLECVQDMDHENMFWYRQDPGLGLRLIYFSYDVKMKEKGDIPEGYSVSREKKERFSLILESASTNQTSMYLCASSYLGTGGYEQYFGPGTRLTVT.

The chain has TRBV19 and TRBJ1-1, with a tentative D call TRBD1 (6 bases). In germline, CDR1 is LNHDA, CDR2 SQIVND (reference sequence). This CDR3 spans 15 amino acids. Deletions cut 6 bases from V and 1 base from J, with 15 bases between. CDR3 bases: TGTGCCAGTAGCCCGAGGGGACACTCGAACACTGAAGCTTTCTTT. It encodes CASSPRGHSNTEAFF.

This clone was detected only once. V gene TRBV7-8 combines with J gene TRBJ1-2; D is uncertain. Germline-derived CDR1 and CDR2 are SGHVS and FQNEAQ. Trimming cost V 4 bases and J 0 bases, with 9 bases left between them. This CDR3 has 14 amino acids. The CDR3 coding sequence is TGTGCCAGCAGCTGGGGTGGGCCTAACTATGGCTACACCTTC. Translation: CASSWGGPNYGYTF.

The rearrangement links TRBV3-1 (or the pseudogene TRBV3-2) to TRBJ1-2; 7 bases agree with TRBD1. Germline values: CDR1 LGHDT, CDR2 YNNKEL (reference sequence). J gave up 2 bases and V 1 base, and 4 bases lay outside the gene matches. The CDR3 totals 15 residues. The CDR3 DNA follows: TGTGCCAGCAGCCAAGTGGCAGGGGGAAACTATGGCTACACCTTC. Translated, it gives CASSQVAGGNYGYTF.

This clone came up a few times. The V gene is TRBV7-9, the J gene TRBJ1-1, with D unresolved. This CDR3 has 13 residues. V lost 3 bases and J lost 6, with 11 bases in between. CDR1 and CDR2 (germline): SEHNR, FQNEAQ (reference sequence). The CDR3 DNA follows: TGTGCCAGCAGCTTGGGTGCGGTTGCTGAAGCTTTCTTT. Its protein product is CASSLGAVAEAFF.

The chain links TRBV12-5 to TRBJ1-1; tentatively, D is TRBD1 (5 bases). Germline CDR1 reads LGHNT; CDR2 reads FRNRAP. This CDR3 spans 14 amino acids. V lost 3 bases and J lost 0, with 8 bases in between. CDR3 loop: CASGFTGLNTEAFF. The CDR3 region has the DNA TGTGCTAGTGGTTTTACAGGCCTGAACACTGAAGCTTTCTTT.

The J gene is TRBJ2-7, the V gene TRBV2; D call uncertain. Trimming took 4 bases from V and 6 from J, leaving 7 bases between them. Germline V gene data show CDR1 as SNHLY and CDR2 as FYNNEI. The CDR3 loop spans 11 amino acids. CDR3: CASSGSLEQYF. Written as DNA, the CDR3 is TGTGCCAGCAGTGGATCGCTCGAGCAGTACTTC.